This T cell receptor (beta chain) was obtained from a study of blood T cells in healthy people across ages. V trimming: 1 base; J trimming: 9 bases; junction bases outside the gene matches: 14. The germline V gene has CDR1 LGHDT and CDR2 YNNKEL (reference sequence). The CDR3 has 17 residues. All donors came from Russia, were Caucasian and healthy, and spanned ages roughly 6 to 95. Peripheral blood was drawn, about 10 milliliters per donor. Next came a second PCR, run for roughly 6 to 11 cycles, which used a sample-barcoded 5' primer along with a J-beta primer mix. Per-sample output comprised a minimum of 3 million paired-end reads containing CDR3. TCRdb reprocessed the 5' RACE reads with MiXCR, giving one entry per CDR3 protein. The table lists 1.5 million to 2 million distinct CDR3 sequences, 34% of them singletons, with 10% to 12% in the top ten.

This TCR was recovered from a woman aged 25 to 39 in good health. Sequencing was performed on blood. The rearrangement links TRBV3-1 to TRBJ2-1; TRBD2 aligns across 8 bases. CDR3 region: CASSQVVLRGARGEQFF. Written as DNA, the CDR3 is TGTGCCAGCAGCCAAGTGGTACTGCGGGGGGCCCGGGGTGAGCAGTTCTTC.